The TCR beta chain described here comes from a study of T cell changes during pregnancy in multiple sclerosis. Germline V gene data show CDR1 as SGHTA and CDR2 as FQGTGA. V was shortened by 5 bases and J by 10 bases, with 18 bases between the two germline ends. This CDR3 comprises 14 residues. The assay was immunoSEQ multiplex PCR, and TCRdb's table has in-frame clones only and misses some. The table records approximately 70,000 clones, approximately 90% of them present only once. This chain uses TRBV7-3 with TRBJ2-1; TRBD1 might be the D (6 bases). The source material was CD4+ T cells from peripheral blood mononuclear cells, sampled before pregnancy. This sequence was found in a female donor with multiple sclerosis, enrolled in a pregnancy study. CDR3 in amino acids: CASSPTGTKSEQFF. The CDR3 region has the DNA TGTGCCAGCAGCCCAACGGGGACAAAAAGCGAGCAGTTCTTC.